The 21 T cell receptor beta chains below all came from one sample that was sequenced in a study of blood T cells in healthy people across ages (dated by TCRdb to the mid-2010s). The protocol used for the library was 5' RACE. The sequencing machine was an Illumina HiSeq 2500. The second PCR ran for roughly 6 to 11 cycles and used a J-beta primer mix along with a sample-barcoded 5' primer. TCRdb cleaned the public reads at Q25 with fastp, built clones with MiXCR and kept in-frame beta chains. When rows share a CDR3 protein, they turn into one entry using the most common DNA and genes. In this sample the table shows about 1.6 million distinct CDR3 sequences, roughly 32% of which occur a single time. The ten largest make up roughly 10% of the sample. Material for sequencing was blood. These receptors were taken from a woman in her twenties or thirties in good health.

The rearrangement uses TRBV21-1 and TRBJ1-5. TRBV21-1 is given as a pseudogene. This CDR3 contains 16 residues. The CDR3 reads CTSSPSSKYSNQPQHF. The CDR3 DNA sequence: TGTACCAGCAGCCCATCATCCAAGTATAGCAATCAGCCCCAGCATTTT.

This clonotype has more than one count but fewer than ten. A much larger clone lies one base from this, so it may be a read error. The CDR3 coding sequence is TGTGCCAGCAGTCCCCCGTGGACAGGGGAATCCTACGAGCAGTACTTC. Translating it yields CASSPPWTGESYEQYF. V is TRBV27 and J is TRBJ2-7, with 9 bases fitting TRBD1. The CDR3 is made up of 16 amino acids. V was clipped by 5 bases and J by 1 base; unmatched bases: 9. Looked up from germline, CDR1 is MNHEY and CDR2 is SMNVEV (reference sequence).

DNA of the CDR3: TGTGCCAGCAGTTTAGGGTCTTTGAGCTACAATGAGCAGTTCTTC. It specifies CASSLGSLSYNEQFF. The chain carries TRBV28 and TRBJ2-1; unclear D gene. CDR1 is MDHEN and CDR2 is SYDVKM in the germline V gene. This CDR3 has 15 amino acids. V lost 2 bases and J 3 bases, leaving 11 bases between the germline ends.

The chain employs TRBV13 and TRBJ1-2; TRBD1 aligns across 10 bases. Germline-derived CDR1 and CDR2 are PRHDT and FYEKMQ (reference sequence). Germline trimming cut 6 bases from V and 4 bases from J; bases unmatched to any gene: 8. This CDR3 region has 15 residues. CDR3 residues: CASSSTGTGVYGYTF. CDR3 DNA: TGTGCCAGCAGTTCTACCGGGACAGGGGTCTATGGCTACACCTTC. The complete variable domain, with remaining parts taken from reference TRBV13 and TRBJ1-2, reads AAGVIQSPRHLIKEKRETATLKCYPIPRHDTVYWYQQGPGQDPQFLISFYEKMQSDKGSIPDRFSAQQFSDYHSELNMSSLELGDSALYFCASSSTGTGVYGYTFGSGTRLTVV.

This clonotype was counted at least ten times. The V call is TRBV29-1, the J call TRBJ2-5; D could derive from TRBD1 or TRBD2 (6 bases each). Germline loops: CDR1 SQVTM, CDR2 ANQGSEA. There are 12 residues in the CDR3. V lost 5 bases, J lost 5 bases, and 12 bases lay in between. CDR3 DNA: TGCAGCGTTCGTGGGGGGCTGGAGACCCAGTACTTC. This translates into CSVRGGLETQYF.

Ten or more counts support this clonotype. V is TRBV4-2 and J is TRBJ2-5; D might be TRBD1 or TRBD2, each matching 6 bases. The CDR3 runs to 15 residues. Germline V CDR1 and CDR2: LGHNA, YNFKEQ. Trimming shortened V by 6 bases and J by 1 base, and 15 bases separated the two germline ends. CDR3 sequence reads: CASSPEGGIQETQYF. The CDR3 DNA is TGTGCCAGCAGTCCGGAGGGGGGTATCCAAGAGACCCAGTACTTC.

The V gene is TRBV7-2, the J gene TRBJ2-1; unclear D gene. The CDR3 loop spans 13 amino acids. The germline CDR1 and CDR2 sequences are SGHTA and FQGNSA. V lost 1 base and J 12 bases, leaving 13 bases between the germline ends. The chain's CDR3 is CASSLEVLSGQFF. CDR3 DNA sequence: TGTGCCAGCAGCTTAGAAGTTCTGAGTGGGCAGTTCTTC.

This clonotype was seen just once. This chain uses TRBV18 with TRBJ1-5; tentative D call: TRBD1 (5 bases). The CDR3 extends over 13 amino acids. V was shortened by 8 bases and J by 3 bases, with 11 bases between the two germline ends. Germline lookup yields CDR1 KGHSH and CDR2 LQKENI. This chain's CDR3 is CASNRGINQPQHF. The CDR3 region has the DNA TGTGCCAGCAATCGGGGGATCAATCAGCCCCAGCATTTT. The entire variable domain, with the rest obtained from reference TRBV18 and TRBJ1-5, is as follows: NAGVMQNPRHLVRRRGQEARLRCSPMKGHSHVYWYRQLPEEGLKFMVYLQKENIIDESGMPKERFSAEFPKEGPSILRIQQVVRGDSAAYFCASNRGINQPQHFGDGTRLSIL.

In its sample, this clonotype was seen a few times. The CDR3 region is CSALTGGDYTF. CDR3 DNA: TGCAGTGCTTTGACAGGGGGTGACTACACCTTC. The chain employs TRBV20-1 and TRBJ1-2; 9 positions match TRBD1. V dropped 5 bases and J dropped 10; count of bases not matched to a gene: 5. The CDR3 is 11 residues long. Germline V gene data show CDR1 as DFQATT and CDR2 as SNEGSKA (reference sequence).

This clonotype has just a few counts. This sequence joins TRBV20-1 and TRBJ2-3, with 14 positions matching TRBD2. Germline-derived CDR1 and CDR2 are DFQATT and SNEGSKA (reference sequence). This CDR3 contains 16 residues. The V gene end was trimmed by 3 bases and the J gene end by 4 bases; junction bases not matched to a gene: 6. The CDR3 is CSARTGTSGGSDTQYF. The CDR3 coding sequence is TGCAGTGCTAGGACCGGGACTAGCGGGGGATCAGATACGCAGTATTTT.

This clonotype appeared a few times. The chain combines TRBV5-1 with TRBJ2-1; TRBD2 matches 14 bases. From germline, CDR1 is SGHRS and CDR2 YFSETQ. There are 18 residues in the CDR3. Losses at the gene ends were 1 base for V and 8 bases for J; bases not matched to a gene: 11. The CDR3 nucleotides are TGCGCCAGCAGCTTGCCCACCCGACTAGCGGGAGGGCTCGATGAGCAGTTCTTC. Protein: CASSLPTRLAGGLDEQFF.

The V gene is TRBV5-1, the J gene TRBJ2-1; 7 nucleotides line up with TRBD1. V dropped 3 bases and J dropped 4; count of bases not matched to a gene: 7. CDR3 length equals 15 residues. Germline V gene data show CDR1 as SGHRS and CDR2 as YFSETQ. The CDR3 here is CASSYGTEVYNEQFF. The DNA of the CDR3 is TGCGCCAGCAGCTACGGGACAGAGGTGTACAATGAGCAGTTCTTC. Complete variable domain (other parts from reference TRBV5-1 and TRBJ2-1): KAGVTQTPRYLIKTRGQQVTLSCSPISGHRSVSWYQQTPGQGLQFLFEYFSETQRNKGNFPGRFSGRQFSNSRSEMNVSTLELGDSALYLCASSYGTEVYNEQFFGPGTRLTVL.

This clonotype has just a few counts. V is TRBV7-2 and J is TRBJ2-3; possible D gene TRBD1, 5 bases. This CDR3 has 13 residues. The germline V and J ends were trimmed by 10 bases and 3 bases, with 14 bases remaining between them. Looked up from germline, CDR1 is SGHTA and CDR2 is FQGNSA. The CDR3 spells CATARGPTDTQYF. DNA for the CDR3: TGTGCCACCGCAAGGGGCCCGACAGATACGCAGTATTTT.

The genes are TRBV7-3 and TRBJ2-5; D unclear. V was shortened by 4 bases and J by 2 bases, with 8 bases between the two germline ends. The CDR3 is 13 amino acids. Germline CDR1 SGHTA, CDR2 FQGTGA. This chain's CDR3 is CASSYTSQETQYF. The CDR3 nucleotides are TGTGCCAGCAGCTATACGTCTCAAGAGACCCAGTACTTC.

J is TRBJ2-1 and V is TRBV7-2, with TRBD2 matching over 8 bases. The CDR3 length is 16 residues. Unmatched junction bases numbered 14, after V lost 6 bases and J lost 7 bases. Per germline, CDR1 SGHTA and CDR2 FQGNSA. Here the CDR3 reads CTSRGAVGRARNEQFF. The CDR3 DNA reads as TGTACCAGCAGAGGTGCAGTCGGGAGGGCCCGGAATGAGCAGTTCTTC.

This clonotype was seen more than once but under ten times. V usage is TRBV27 and J usage is TRBJ2-6; possibly TRBD1 for D (5 bases). V dropped 4 bases and J dropped 0 bases, with 19 bases sitting between them. Germline CDR1 and CDR2: MNHEY and SMNVEV (reference sequence). The CDR3 totals 19 residues. The CDR3 reads CASSSPGWTPRSGANVLTF. The CDR3 bases are TGTGCCAGCAGTTCCCCGGGTTGGACACCACGCTCTGGGGCCAACGTCCTGACTTTC.

This clonotype was recorded once. The chain combines TRBV5-1 with TRBJ1-3; maybe TRBD1 (6 bases). CDR3 length equals 17 residues. The germline V and J ends were trimmed by 0 bases and 0 bases, with 13 bases remaining between them. Per germline, CDR1 SGHRS and CDR2 YFSETQ. This CDR3 is CASSLGPRGSSGNTIYF. The DNA for the CDR3 is TGCGCCAGCAGCTTGGGACCCAGGGGAAGCTCTGGAAACACCATATATTTT.

Concerning this clonotype: A read error is possible here, since a much larger clone lies one base away. The chain links TRBV7-9 to TRBJ1-2; D is uncertain. The CDR3 consists of 12 residues. Per the germline V gene, CDR1 is SEHNR and CDR2 is FQNEAQ (reference sequence). CDR3 in amino acids: CANSTLRDGYTF. The CDR3 DNA reads TGTGCCAACAGCACACTGAGGGATGGCTACACCTTC.

This clonotype was observed many times. The chain recombines TRBV7-3 with TRBJ2-1; unclear D gene. Germline V CDR1 and CDR2: SGHTA, FQGTGA. V was cut by 5 bases and J by 7 bases, with 18 bases left in between. The CDR3 has 15 residues. The CDR3 DNA sequence: TGTGCCAGCAGCGTTGGGTCGGCTGTTTGGAATGAGCAGTTCTTC. As protein: CASSVGSAVWNEQFF.

This chain joins TRBV20-1 and TRBJ2-1; D is possibly TRBD1 (7 bases). Between the trimmed V and J ends, which lost 3 bases and 8 bases, there was a span of 23 bases. The CDR3 runs to 16 residues. CDR1 and CDR2 (germline): DFQATT, SNEGSKA (reference sequence). The CDR3 region has the DNA TGCAGTGCTAGCGTTATAACGCGGGACAGTGAGGATGAGCAGTTCTTC. It specifies CSASVITRDSEDEQFF.

This clonotype was seen a few times. The V call is TRBV3-1, the J call TRBJ2-3; maybe TRBD2 (7 bases). CDR3 length equals 16 residues. Germline V CDR1 and CDR2: LGHDT, YNNKEL (reference sequence). Trimming left V 0 bases short and J 1 base short, with 11 bases between. CDR3 sequence: CASSQDWRGRTDTQYF. CDR3 DNA: TGTGCCAGCAGCCAAGACTGGCGGGGGCGCACAGATACGCAGTATTTT.